This T cell receptor (beta chain) was captured by sequencing in a study of T-cell reconstitution after alpha-beta-depleted transplantation in children. Looked up from germline, CDR1 is SGHDT and CDR2 is YYEEEE. The CDR3 totals 14 residues. V shed 3 bases, J shed 5 bases, and the junction held 7 bases outside the gene matches. Construction of the TCRbeta library involved unique molecular identifiers. Each CDR3 protein gets one entry after TCRdb re-called the PCR reads with MiXCR. The table has around 250,000 distinct CDR3 sequences, 9.9% seen once. The chain recombines TRBV5-6 with TRBJ1-2; 7 nucleotides align to TRBD1. This specimen was PBMCs from the stem cell graft donor, taken from the stem cell graft. This sequence was found in a human donor who donated a stem cell graft to a child with SCID. Written as DNA, the CDR3 is TGTGCCAGCAGCTCACCGGGACAGCCTTATGGCTACACCTTC. Residues: CASSSPGQPYGYTF.